These 19 T cell receptor beta chains were all obtained from the same sample, sequenced in a study of T-cell reconstitution after alpha-beta-depleted transplantation in children. Unique molecular identifiers were incorporated into the prepared TCRbeta library. TCRdb re-called the PCR reads through MiXCR, storing one row per CDR3 protein. The sample records about 540,000 distinct CDR3 sequences, around 16% being singletons. Source: PBMCs from the stem cell graft donor, taken from the stem cell graft. The origin of the receptors is a human donor who donated a stem cell graft to a child with acute lymphoblastic leukemia.

This clonotype was seen only a few times. The J gene is TRBJ2-7, the V gene TRBV3-1; 8 positions agree with TRBD2. The V and J ends lost 0 bases and 2 bases, in that order; junction bases with no gene match: 9. The CDR3 is 17 amino acids. Germline loops: CDR1 LGHDT, CDR2 YNNKEL (reference sequence). CDR3 coding DNA: TGTGCCAGCAGCCAAGAAGGAGCGGGAGATATCACCTACGAGCAGTACTTC. This encodes CASSQEGAGDITYEQYF.

The V gene is TRBV19, the J gene TRBJ1-5; 8 positions match TRBD1. Germline V gives CDR1 LNHDA, CDR2 SQIVND (reference sequence). J lost 5 bases, V lost 7 bases, and 10 bases had no gene match. CDR3 length: 15 residues. The CDR3 region is CASTPDRVGYQPQHF. DNA for the CDR3: TGTGCCAGTACCCCGGACAGGGTGGGTTATCAGCCCCAGCATTTT. Looking up the rest from reference TRBV19 and TRBJ1-5 gives the full variable domain: DGGITQSPKYLFRKEGQNVTLSCEQNLNHDAMYWYRQDPGQGLRLIYYSQIVNDFQKGDIAEGYSVSREKKESFPLTVTSAQKNPTAFYLCASTPDRVGYQPQHFGDGTRLSIL.

This clonotype has ten or more counts. The chain couples TRBV15 to TRBJ2-5; D unresolved. The germline V gene encodes CDR1 LNHNV and CDR2 YYDKDF (reference sequence). CDR3 length: 12 residues. The V end was cut by 3 bases, the J end by 5 bases, with 7 bases between. For the CDR3, the DNA is TGTGCCACCAGCAGGGGCTGGGAGACCCAGTACTTC. Protein: CATSRGWETQYF.

The chain employs TRBV5-1 and TRBJ2-7, with D perhaps assigned TRBD1 or TRBD2 (6 bases each). Germline V gives CDR1 SGHRS, CDR2 YFSETQ. This CDR3 comprises 13 residues. Trimming stripped 6 bases from V and 5 bases from J, with 15 bases between. CDR3 region: CASNLGGRHEQYF. The CDR3 DNA reads TGCGCCAGCAACCTGGGGGGCCGTCACGAGCAGTACTTC.

CDR3 protein: CASKTAGAIGTEAFF. The CDR3 nucleotides are TGCGCCAGCAAAACCGCGGGGGCTATTGGGACTGAAGCTTTCTTT. The V gene is TRBV5-1, the J gene TRBJ1-1, with D perhaps TRBD1 (6 bases). Germline V lookup: CDR1 SGHRS, CDR2 YFSETQ. V lost 6 bases and J lost 5, with 20 bases in between. This CDR3 has 15 residues. The full variable domain, with the rest looked up from reference TRBV5-1 and TRBJ1-1, is KAGVTQTPRYLIKTRGQQVTLSCSPISGHRSVSWYQQTPGQGLQFLFEYFSETQRNKGNFPGRFSGRQFSNSRSEMNVSTLELGDSALYLCASKTAGAIGTEAFFGQGTRLTVV.

This rearrangement joins TRBV7-9 to TRBJ1-3; 8 bases align to TRBD1. The CDR3 runs 17 residues. Germline lookup yields CDR1 SEHNR and CDR2 FQNEAQ (reference sequence). Trimming took 2 bases from V and 0 from J; bases not matched to a gene: 6. CDR3 sequence reads: CASSLLNTGGSGNTIYF. The DNA for the CDR3 is TGTGCCAGCAGCTTATTGAATACAGGGGGCTCTGGAAACACCATATATTTT.

The V call is TRBV27, the J call TRBJ2-1; the D gene could be TRBD1 or TRBD2 (7 bases each). Per the germline V gene, CDR1 is MNHEY and CDR2 is SMNVEV (reference sequence). Trimming took 6 bases from V and 7 from J, leaving 13 bases between them. CDR3 length: 13 amino acids. The CDR3 nucleotides are TGTGCCAGCAGGGGAGGGGGCTGGAATGAGCAGTTCTTC. This encodes CASRGGGWNEQFF.

This clonotype turned up a few times. V is TRBV3-1 and J is TRBJ2-7; possibly TRBD1 for D (5 bases). Germline values: CDR1 LGHDT, CDR2 YNNKEL (reference sequence). The CDR3 contains 13 residues. V lost 2 bases, J lost 6 bases, and 11 bases lay in between. The CDR3 loop is CASSQPGSSEQYF. As DNA, the CDR3 is TGTGCCAGCAGCCAACCAGGGTCGAGCGAGCAGTACTTC.

Only a few counts were recorded for this clonotype. The chain joins TRBV7-9 to TRBJ2-7; a possible D gene is TRBD1 (6 bases). This CDR3 is built from 15 residues. Trimming removed 4 bases from V and 3 bases from J, with 16 bases in between. CDR1 is SEHNR and CDR2 is FQNEAQ in the germline V gene (reference sequence). The CDR3 protein is CASSSPTGVLYEQYF. In DNA, the CDR3 is TGTGCCAGCAGCTCACCGACAGGAGTTCTCTACGAGCAGTACTTC.

The V call is TRBV7-8, the J call TRBJ1-4, with D unclear. The CDR3 covers 16 residues. Germline V gives CDR1 SGHVS, CDR2 FQNEAQ. Trimming pared 5 bases from V and 1 base from J, leaving 14 bases between. The chain's CDR3 is CASSMGPGRTNEKLFF. DNA for the CDR3: TGTGCCAGCAGCATGGGTCCCGGGAGAACTAATGAAAAACTGTTTTTT.

The chain carries TRBV20-1 and TRBJ1-1, with 7 bases aligning to TRBD1. Germline assignment: CDR1 DFQATT and CDR2 SNEGSKA (reference sequence). The CDR3 runs 13 residues. Written as DNA, the CDR3 is TGCAGAGCCGGGACAGACTTAAACACTGAAGCTTTCTTT. It codes for CRAGTDLNTEAFF.

In its sample, this clonotype was seen a few times. The V and J genes are TRBV4-1 and TRBJ2-7; 7 bases fit TRBD2. There are 15 residues in the CDR3. V was clipped by 2 bases and J by 3 bases; unmatched bases: 7. Per the germline V gene, CDR1 is MGHRA and CDR2 is YSYEKL. The DNA for the CDR3 is TGCGCCAGCAGCCAAATGGCGGGAGTGGGCTACGAGCAGTACTTC. It codes for CASSQMAGVGYEQYF.

This chain uses TRBV30 with TRBJ1-3, with D perhaps matching TRBD1 (6 bases). V was trimmed by 0 bases and J by 9 bases, leaving 18 bases between them. Germline V CDR1 and CDR2: GTSNPN, SVGIG (reference sequence). The CDR3 length is 15 residues. DNA of the CDR3: TGTGCCTGGAGTGTACGTTATGCACAGGGAGCCACCATATATTTT. Its translation: CAWSVRYAQGATIYF.

V gene TRBV5-5 combines with J gene TRBJ2-1, with TRBD1 identical over 8 bases. The J segment lost 6 bases and the V segment lost 0 bases, leaving 2 bases of the junction unmatched. CDR3 length: 14 amino acids. Germline V gene sequence: CDR1 SGHKS, CDR2 YYEKEE (reference sequence). The CDR3 coding sequence is TGTGCCAGCAGCTTGGGCGGACAGGGCAATGAGCAGTTCTTC. Translation gives CASSLGGQGNEQFF. Full variable domain (rest looked up from reference TRBV5-5 and TRBJ2-1): DAGVTQSPTHLIKTRGQQVTLRCSPISGHKSVSWYQQVLGQGPQFIFQYYEKEERGRGNFPDRFSARQFPNYSSELNVNALLLGDSALYLCASSLGGQGNEQFFGPGTRLTVL.

V is TRBV5-1 and J is TRBJ2-7; TRBD2 matches at 11 bases. This CDR3 comprises 20 residues. V trimming: 0 bases; J trimming: 0 bases; junction bases outside the gene matches: 14. In germline, CDR1 is SGHRS, CDR2 YFSETQ. In nucleotides, the CDR3 is TGCGCCAGCAGCTTGGCAGGACTAGCGGGTATCAATACCGTCTCCTACGAGCAGTACTTC. Its protein product is CASSLAGLAGINTVSYEQYF.

This clonotype was counted only a few times. The V and J genes are TRBV5-6 and TRBJ2-1; 9 bases are a match to TRBD2. Germline V gene data show CDR1 as SGHDT and CDR2 as YYEEEE. The CDR3 covers 15 residues. J lost 7 bases, V lost 5 bases, and 10 bases had no gene match. In DNA, the CDR3 is TGTGCCAGCAGTCCCTCCGGGACTAGCAAGAATGAGCAGTTCTTC. Encoded protein: CASSPSGTSKNEQFF.

The chain combines TRBV21-1 with TRBJ2-3; the DNA was not compared with TRBD1, the D call given in the table. TRBV21-1 is shown as a pseudogene. CDR3 length: 14 residues. The CDR3 DNA follows: TGTGCCAGCATAGTTACAGGGGATTCAGATACGCAGTATTTT. Its translation: CASIVTGDSDTQYF.

This clonotype was counted between two and nine times. V and J are TRBV12-3 or TRBV12-4 and TRBJ2-7; D uncertain. This CDR3 spans 14 amino acids. Trimming took off 6 bases at V and 3 bases at J, with 15 bases between the two ends. The CDR3 bases are TGTGCCAGCAGCGTTTATATAGCCAACTACGAGCAGTACTTC. Protein sequence: CASSVYIANYEQYF.

There are a few counts of this clonotype. The chain joins TRBV5-1 to TRBJ2-5; D may be TRBD2 (5 bases). The CDR3 is 14 residues long. Germline lookup yields CDR1 SGHRS and CDR2 YFSETQ. V lost 4 bases and J lost 1, with 11 bases in between. CDR3: CASSGGISQETQYF. In DNA form, the CDR3 reads TGCGCCAGCAGCGGAGGCATCTCCCAAGAGACCCAGTACTTC.